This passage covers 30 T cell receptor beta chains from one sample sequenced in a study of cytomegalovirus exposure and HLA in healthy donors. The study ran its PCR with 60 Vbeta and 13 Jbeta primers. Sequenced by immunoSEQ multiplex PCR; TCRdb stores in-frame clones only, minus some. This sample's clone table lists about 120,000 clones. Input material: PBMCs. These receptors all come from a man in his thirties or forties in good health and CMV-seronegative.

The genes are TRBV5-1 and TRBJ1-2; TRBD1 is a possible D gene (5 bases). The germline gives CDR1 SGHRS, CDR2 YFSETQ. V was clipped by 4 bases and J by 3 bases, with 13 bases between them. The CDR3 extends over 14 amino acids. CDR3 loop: CASSPAGLDYGYTF. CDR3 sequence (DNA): TGCGCCAGCAGCCCGGCAGGGCTAGACTATGGCTACACCTTC. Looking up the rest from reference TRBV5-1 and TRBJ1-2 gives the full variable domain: KAGVTQTPRYLIKTRGQQVTLSCSPISGHRSVSWYQQTPGQGLQFLFEYFSETQRNKGNFPGRFSGRQFSNSRSEMNVSTLELGDSALYLCASSPAGLDYGYTFGSGTRLTVV.

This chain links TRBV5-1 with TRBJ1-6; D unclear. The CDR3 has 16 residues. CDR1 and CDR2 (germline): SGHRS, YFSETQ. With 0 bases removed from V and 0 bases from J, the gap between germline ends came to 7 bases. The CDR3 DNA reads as TGCGCCAGCAGCTTGGCCGGGAGCTCCTATAATTCACCCCTCCACTTT. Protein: CASSLAGSSYNSPLHF. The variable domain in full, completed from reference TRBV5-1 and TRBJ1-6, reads KAGVTQTPRYLIKTRGQQVTLSCSPISGHRSVSWYQQTPGQGLQFLFEYFSETQRNKGNFPGRFSGRQFSNSRSEMNVSTLELGDSALYLCASSLAGSSYNSPLHFGNGTRLTVT.

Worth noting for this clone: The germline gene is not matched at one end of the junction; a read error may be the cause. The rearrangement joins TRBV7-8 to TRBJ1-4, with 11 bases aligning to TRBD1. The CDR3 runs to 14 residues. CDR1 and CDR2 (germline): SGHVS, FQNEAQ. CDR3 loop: CAGSLGQGAEKLFF. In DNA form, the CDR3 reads TGTGCCGGCAGCTTAGGACAGGGGGCGGAAAAACTGTTTTTT. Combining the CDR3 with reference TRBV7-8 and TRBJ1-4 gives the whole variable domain GAGVSQSPRYKVAKRGQDVALRCDPISGHVSLFWYQQALGQGPEFLTYFQNEAQLDKSGLPSDRFFAERPEGSVSTLKIQRTQQEDSAVYLCAGSLGQGAEKLFFGSGTQLSVL.

The CDR3 sequence: CASSPTGGSHEQYF. The CDR3 coding sequence is TGTGCCTCCTCCCCGACAGGCGGGTCCCACGAGCAGTACTTC. The J gene is TRBJ2-7, the V gene TRBV30, with a weak D call TRBD1 (6 bases). This CDR3 has 14 amino acids. CDR1 and CDR2 from the germline V gene are GTSNPN and SVGIG (reference sequence). V was cut by 7 bases and J by 5 bases, with 21 bases left in between.

DNA for the CDR3: TGTGCCAGCAGCGGGGGACAGCACAACTATGGCTACACCTTC. Protein product: CASSGGQHNYGYTF. The rearrangement links TRBV7-2 to TRBJ1-2; 7 nucleotides agree with TRBD1. The ends lost 5 bases at V and 2 bases at J; junction bases unmatched: 5. The CDR3 runs 14 residues. CDR1 is SGHTA and CDR2 is FQGNSA in the germline V gene. Using reference TRBV7-2 and TRBJ1-2 for the parts outside the CDR3, the full variable domain is GAGVSQSPSNKVTEKGKDVELRCDPISGHTALYWYRQSLGQGLEFLIYFQGNSAPDKSGLPSDRFSAERTGGSVSTLTIQRTQQEDSAVYLCASSGGQHNYGYTFGSGTRLTVV.

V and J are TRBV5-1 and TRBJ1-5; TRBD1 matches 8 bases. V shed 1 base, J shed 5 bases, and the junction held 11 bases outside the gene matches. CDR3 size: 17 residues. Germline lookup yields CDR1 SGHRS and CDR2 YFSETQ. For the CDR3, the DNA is TGCGCCAGCAGCTTGTTTCCCCTGACAGGGGCCGATCAGCCCCAGCATTTT. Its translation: CASSLFPLTGADQPQHF.

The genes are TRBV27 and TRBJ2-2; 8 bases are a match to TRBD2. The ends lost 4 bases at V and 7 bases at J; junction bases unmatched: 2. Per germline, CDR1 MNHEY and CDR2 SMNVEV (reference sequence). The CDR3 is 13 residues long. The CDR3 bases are TGTGCCAGCAGTTGGGGGACTAGCGGGGAGCTGTTTTTT. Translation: CASSWGTSGELFF.

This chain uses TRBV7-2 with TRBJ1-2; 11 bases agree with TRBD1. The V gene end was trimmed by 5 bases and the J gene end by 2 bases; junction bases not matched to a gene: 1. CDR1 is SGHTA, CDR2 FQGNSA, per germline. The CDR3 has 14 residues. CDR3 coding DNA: TGTGCCAGCAGCCGGGACAGGGGGAACTATGGCTACACCTTC. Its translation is CASSRDRGNYGYTF.

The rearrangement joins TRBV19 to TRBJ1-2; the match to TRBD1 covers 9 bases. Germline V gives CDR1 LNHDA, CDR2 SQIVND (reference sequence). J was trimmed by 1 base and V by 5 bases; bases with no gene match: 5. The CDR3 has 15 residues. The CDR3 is CASSSGQGYNYGYTF. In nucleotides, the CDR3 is TGTGCCAGTAGTTCCGGACAGGGGTATAACTATGGCTACACCTTC.

The CDR3 DNA is TGTGCCAGCAGCTTTGACAGTACCTACGAGCAGTACTTC. It specifies CASSFDSTYEQYF. The genes are TRBV11-2 and TRBJ2-7, with a weak D call TRBD1 (5 bases). The CDR3 runs to 13 residues. Trimming took 3 bases from V and 2 from J, leaving 8 bases between them. Germline values: CDR1 SGHAT, CDR2 FQNNGV.

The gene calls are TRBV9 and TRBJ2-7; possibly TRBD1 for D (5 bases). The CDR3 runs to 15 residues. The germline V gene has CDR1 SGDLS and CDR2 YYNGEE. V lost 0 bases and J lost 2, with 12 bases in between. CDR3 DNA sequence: TGTGCCAGCAGCGTAGAAGCAGGGCCACCCTACGAGCAGTACTTC. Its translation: CASSVEAGPPYEQYF.

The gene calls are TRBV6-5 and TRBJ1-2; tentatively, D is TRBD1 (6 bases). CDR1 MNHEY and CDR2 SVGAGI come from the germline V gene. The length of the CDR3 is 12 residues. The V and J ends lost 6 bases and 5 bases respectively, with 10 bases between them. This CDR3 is CASSTGRYGYTF. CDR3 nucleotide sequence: TGTGCCAGCAGCACAGGGCGTTATGGCTACACCTTC.

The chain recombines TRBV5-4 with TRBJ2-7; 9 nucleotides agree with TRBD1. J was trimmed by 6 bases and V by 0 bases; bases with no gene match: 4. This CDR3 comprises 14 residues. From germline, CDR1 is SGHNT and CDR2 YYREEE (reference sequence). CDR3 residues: CASSLGGQGLEQYF. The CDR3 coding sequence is TGTGCCAGCAGCTTGGGGGGACAGGGACTCGAGCAGTACTTC.

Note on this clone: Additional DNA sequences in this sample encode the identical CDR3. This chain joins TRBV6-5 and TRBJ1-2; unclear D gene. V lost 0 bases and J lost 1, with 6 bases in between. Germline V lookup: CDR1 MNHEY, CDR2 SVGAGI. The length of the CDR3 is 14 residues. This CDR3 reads CASSYSGGNYGYTF. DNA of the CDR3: TGTGCCAGCAGTTACTCAGGCGGTAACTATGGCTACACCTTC.

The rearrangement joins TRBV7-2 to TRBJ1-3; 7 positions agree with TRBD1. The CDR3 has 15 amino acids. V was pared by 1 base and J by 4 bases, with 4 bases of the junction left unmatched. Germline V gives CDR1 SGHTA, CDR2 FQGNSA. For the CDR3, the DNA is TGTGCCAGCAGCTTAGAGAGGGGGCAAGGAAACACCATATATTTT. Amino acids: CASSLERGQGNTIYF.

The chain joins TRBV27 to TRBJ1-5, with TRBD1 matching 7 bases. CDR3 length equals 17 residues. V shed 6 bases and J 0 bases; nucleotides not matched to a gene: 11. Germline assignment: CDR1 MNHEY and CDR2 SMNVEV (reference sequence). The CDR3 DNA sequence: TGTGCCAGCAGCCCGGGGACAGTAACAGGTAGCAATCAGCCCCAGCATTTT. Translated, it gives CASSPGTVTGSNQPQHF.

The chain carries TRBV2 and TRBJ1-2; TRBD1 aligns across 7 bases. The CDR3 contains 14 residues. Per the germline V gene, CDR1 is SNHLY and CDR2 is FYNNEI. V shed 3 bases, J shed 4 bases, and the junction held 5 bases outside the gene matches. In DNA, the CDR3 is TGTGCCAGCAGTGATCGACAGGGTTTCTATGGCTACACCTTC. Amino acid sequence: CASSDRQGFYGYTF.

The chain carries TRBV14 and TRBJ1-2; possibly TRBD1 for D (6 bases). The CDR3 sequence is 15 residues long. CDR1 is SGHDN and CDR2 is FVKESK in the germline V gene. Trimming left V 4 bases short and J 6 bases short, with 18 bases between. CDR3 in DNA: TGTGCCAGCAGCCGAGGACAGTGGAGTGGAGATGGCTACACCTTC. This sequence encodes CASSRGQWSGDGYTF.

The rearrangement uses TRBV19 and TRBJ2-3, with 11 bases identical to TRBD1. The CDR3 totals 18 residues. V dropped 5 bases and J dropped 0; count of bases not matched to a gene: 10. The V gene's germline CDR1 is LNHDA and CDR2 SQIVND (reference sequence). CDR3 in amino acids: CASSFLRDRGFSTDTQYF. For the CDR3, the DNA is TGTGCCAGTAGTTTCCTCCGGGACAGGGGGTTCAGCACAGATACGCAGTATTTT. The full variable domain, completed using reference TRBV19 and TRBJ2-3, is DGGITQSPKYLFRKEGQNVTLSCEQNLNHDAMYWYRQDPGQGLRLIYYSQIVNDFQKGDIAEGYSVSREKKESFPLTVTSAQKNPTAFYLCASSFLRDRGFSTDTQYFGPGTRLTVL.

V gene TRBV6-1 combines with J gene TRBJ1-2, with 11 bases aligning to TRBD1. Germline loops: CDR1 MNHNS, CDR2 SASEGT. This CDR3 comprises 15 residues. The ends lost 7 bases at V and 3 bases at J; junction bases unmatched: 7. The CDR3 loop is CASTEGQGAHYGYTF. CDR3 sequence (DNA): TGTGCCAGCACAGAAGGACAGGGGGCTCACTATGGCTACACCTTC.

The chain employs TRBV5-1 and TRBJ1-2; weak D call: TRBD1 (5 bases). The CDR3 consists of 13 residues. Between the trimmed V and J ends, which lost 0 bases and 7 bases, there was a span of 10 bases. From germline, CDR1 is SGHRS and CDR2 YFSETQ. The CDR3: CASSLETVGGYTF. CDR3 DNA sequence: TGCGCCAGCAGCTTGGAGACAGTGGGTGGCTACACCTTC. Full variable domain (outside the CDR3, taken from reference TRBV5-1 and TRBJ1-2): KAGVTQTPRYLIKTRGQQVTLSCSPISGHRSVSWYQQTPGQGLQFLFEYFSETQRNKGNFPGRFSGRQFSNSRSEMNVSTLELGDSALYLCASSLETVGGYTFGSGTRLTVV.

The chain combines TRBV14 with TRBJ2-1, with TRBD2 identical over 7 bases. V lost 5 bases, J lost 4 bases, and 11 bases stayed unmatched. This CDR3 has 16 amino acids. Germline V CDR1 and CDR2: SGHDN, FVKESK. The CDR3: CASSTLGGLIYNEQFF. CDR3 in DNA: TGTGCCAGCAGCACCCTCGGGGGGTTAATATACAATGAGCAGTTCTTC. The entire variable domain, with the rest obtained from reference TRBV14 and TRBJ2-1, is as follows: EAGVTQFPSHSVIEKGQTVTLRCDPISGHDNLYWYRRVMGKEIKFLLHFVKESKQDESGMPNNRFLAERTGGTYSTLKVQPAELEDSGVYFCASSTLGGLIYNEQFFGPGTRLTVL.

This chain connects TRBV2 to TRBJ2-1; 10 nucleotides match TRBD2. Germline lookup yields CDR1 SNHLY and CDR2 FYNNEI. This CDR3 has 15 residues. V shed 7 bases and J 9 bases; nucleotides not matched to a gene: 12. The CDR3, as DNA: TGTGCCAGCATCCTAAGCGGGGGGGGGTATGGTGAGCAGTTCTTC. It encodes CASILSGGGYGEQFF.

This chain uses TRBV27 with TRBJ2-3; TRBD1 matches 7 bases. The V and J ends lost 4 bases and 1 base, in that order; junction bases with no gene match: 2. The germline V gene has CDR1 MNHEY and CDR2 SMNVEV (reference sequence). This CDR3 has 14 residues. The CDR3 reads CASSSQGGTDTQYF. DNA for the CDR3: TGTGCCAGCAGTTCCCAGGGGGGCACAGATACGCAGTATTTT.

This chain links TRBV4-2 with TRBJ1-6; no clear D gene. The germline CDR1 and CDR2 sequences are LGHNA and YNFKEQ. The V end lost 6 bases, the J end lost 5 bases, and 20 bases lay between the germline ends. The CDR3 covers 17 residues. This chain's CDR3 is CASSLIRRLSHNSPLHF. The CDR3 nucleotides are TGTGCCAGCAGTCTTATTCGGAGGCTCTCTCATAATTCACCCCTCCACTTT.

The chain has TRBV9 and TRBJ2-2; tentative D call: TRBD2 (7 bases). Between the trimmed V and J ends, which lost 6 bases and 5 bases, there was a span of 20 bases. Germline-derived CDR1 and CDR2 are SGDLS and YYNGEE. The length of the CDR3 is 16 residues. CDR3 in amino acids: CASNLPGGAGTGELFF. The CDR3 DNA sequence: TGTGCCAGCAACCTTCCTGGGGGGGCCGGAACCGGGGAGCTGTTTTTT.

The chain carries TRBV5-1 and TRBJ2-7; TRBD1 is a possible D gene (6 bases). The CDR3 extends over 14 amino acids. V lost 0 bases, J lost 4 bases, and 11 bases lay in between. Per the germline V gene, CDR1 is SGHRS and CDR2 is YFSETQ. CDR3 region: CASSLAGQLYEQYF. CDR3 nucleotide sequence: TGCGCCAGCAGCTTGGCTGGACAGTTGTACGAGCAGTACTTC.

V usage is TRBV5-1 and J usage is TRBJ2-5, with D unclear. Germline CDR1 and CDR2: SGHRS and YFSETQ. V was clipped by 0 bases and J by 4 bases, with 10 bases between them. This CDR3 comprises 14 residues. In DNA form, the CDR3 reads TGCGCCAGCAGCTTGGATGGTACAGCAGAGACCCAGTACTTC. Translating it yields CASSLDGTAETQYF.

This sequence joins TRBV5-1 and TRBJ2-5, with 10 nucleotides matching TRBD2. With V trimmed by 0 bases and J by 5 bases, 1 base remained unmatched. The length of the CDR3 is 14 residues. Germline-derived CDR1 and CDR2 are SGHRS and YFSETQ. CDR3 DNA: TGCGCCAGCAGCTTGGTGACTAGCGGGGAGACCCAGTACTTC. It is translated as CASSLVTSGETQYF.

The CDR3 here is CSVQTGMDQPQHF. CDR3 DNA: TGCAGCGTTCAGACAGGGATGGATCAGCCCCAGCATTTT. The chain combines TRBV29-1 with TRBJ1-5; TRBD1 matches 7 bases. The V gene end was trimmed by 5 bases and the J gene end by 5 bases; junction bases not matched to a gene: 6. Germline V lookup: CDR1 SQVTM, CDR2 ANQGSEA. The CDR3 covers 13 residues.